A single sample gave rise to the 18 T cell receptor beta chains below, sequenced in a study of T-cell reconstitution after alpha-beta-depleted transplantation in children. As it was prepared, the TCRbeta library received unique molecular identifiers. TCRdb reprocessed the PCR reads via MiXCR and lists one record per CDR3 protein. This table has just under 550,000 distinct CDR3 sequences, roughly 18% appearing once. The starting material was PBMCs from the stem cell graft donor, obtained from the stem cell graft. The receptors here all came from a human donor who donated a stem cell graft to a child with acute lymphoblastic leukemia.

This clonotype has a handful of counts. V is TRBV7-3 and J is TRBJ2-3; TRBD2 might be the D (6 bases). Deletions cut 3 bases from V and 2 bases from J, with 18 bases between. This CDR3 contains 17 residues. Germline CDR1 is SGHTA and CDR2 is FQGTGA. This CDR3 is CASSLLPGDQLTDTQYF. Written as DNA, the CDR3 is TGTGCCAGCAGCTTGTTGCCGGGGGACCAACTCACAGATACGCAGTATTTT.

This clonotype turned up a few times. The chain recombines TRBV4-1 with TRBJ1-2; D uncertain. This CDR3 is 15 amino acids long. Trimming cost V 0 bases and J 4 bases, with 12 bases left between them. The V gene's germline CDR1 is MGHRA and CDR2 YSYEKL. The CDR3 DNA reads TGCGCCAGCAGCCAAGATCCAAGGGTCGGCTATGGCTACACCTTC. Its translation: CASSQDPRVGYGYTF.

This clonotype has a handful of counts. V usage is TRBV4-1 and J usage is TRBJ2-3, with TRBD2 matching 10 bases. The CDR3 runs to 15 residues. With 3 bases clipped from V and 4 bases from J, the junction kept 4 bases outside the gene matches. Germline CDR1 MGHRA, CDR2 YSYEKL. CDR3 DNA sequence: TGCGCCAGCAGCCAGTTAGCGGGAGGCTCAGATACGCAGTATTTT. Protein: CASSQLAGGSDTQYF.

The rearrangement joins TRBV5-1 to TRBJ2-7; 8 nucleotides line up with TRBD1. The V and J ends lost 4 bases and 3 bases, in that order; junction bases with no gene match: 12. The CDR3 loop spans 16 amino acids. Germline CDR1 and CDR2: SGHRS and YFSETQ. In DNA, the CDR3 is TGCGCCAGCAGCCCGATCCCGGGACAGGCGTTCTACGAGCAGTACTTC. Its translation: CASSPIPGQAFYEQYF.

This chain links TRBV2 with TRBJ2-7, with D maybe TRBD1 (6 bases). Per the germline V gene, CDR1 is SNHLY and CDR2 is FYNNEI. With 6 bases removed from V and 0 bases from J, the gap between germline ends came to 15 bases. The length of the CDR3 is 15 residues. The CDR3 region is CASRGTRGRSYEQYF. DNA for the CDR3: TGTGCCAGCAGGGGGACCAGGGGCCGCTCCTACGAGCAGTACTTC.

In this sample, this clonotype turned up a few times. V and J are TRBV5-6 and TRBJ2-7, with D perhaps TRBD1 (6 bases). Germline CDR1 is SGHDT and CDR2 is YYEEEE. V was shortened by 2 bases and J by 2 bases, with 11 bases between the two germline ends. The CDR3 spans 14 residues. The CDR3: CASSFGQTPYEQYF. The CDR3 DNA sequence: TGTGCCAGCAGCTTTGGACAGACCCCCTACGAGCAGTACTTC.

Many counts were recorded for this clonotype. This chain connects TRBV18 to TRBJ2-7, with D possibly matching TRBD2 (5 bases). CDR3 length: 12 amino acids. V lost 8 bases and J lost 6, with 14 bases in between. CDR1 is KGHSH, CDR2 LQKENI, per germline. The CDR3 region is CASSPGSGEQYF. The DNA for the CDR3 is TGTGCCAGCAGCCCCGGAAGCGGCGAGCAGTACTTC.

Here the CDR3 reads CASSLESGGLGDTQYF. CDR3 nucleotides: TGCGCCAGCAGCTTGGAATCAGGGGGCCTCGGAGATACGCAGTATTTT. V is TRBV5-1 and J is TRBJ2-3; 8 nucleotides line up with TRBD1. CDR1 and CDR2 (germline): SGHRS, YFSETQ. The V gene end was trimmed by 0 bases and the J gene end by 5 bases; junction bases not matched to a gene: 8. The CDR3 spans 16 residues. Variable domain in full (rest from reference TRBV5-1 and TRBJ2-3): KAGVTQTPRYLIKTRGQQVTLSCSPISGHRSVSWYQQTPGQGLQFLFEYFSETQRNKGNFPGRFSGRQFSNSRSEMNVSTLELGDSALYLCASSLESGGLGDTQYFGPGTRLTVL.

The sample holds a few counts of this clonotype. This chain joins TRBV5-1 and TRBJ1-2; D unclear. Germline V CDR1 and CDR2: SGHRS, YFSETQ. The CDR3 totals 14 residues. V shed 1 base and J shed 4 bases, with 11 bases lying between them. In nucleotides, the CDR3 is TGCGCCAGCAGCTTGAACGTGGGTATCTATGGCTACACCTTC. Its translation is CASSLNVGIYGYTF.

The V call is TRBV20-1, the J call TRBJ1-2, with TRBD1 as a possible D gene (6 bases). The ends were cut back, 0 bases at V and 5 bases at J, with 22 bases in the middle. This CDR3 region has 17 residues. Per the germline V gene, CDR1 is DFQATT and CDR2 is SNEGSKA (reference sequence). The CDR3 bases are TGCAGTGCTAGAGATCCAGTCAGGCAGGGGAGGCGGTATGGCTACACCTTC. This translates into CSARDPVRQGRRYGYTF.

There are a few counts of this clonotype. The chain joins TRBV7-9 to TRBJ2-7, with D maybe TRBD2 (6 bases). The germline V gene encodes CDR1 SEHNR and CDR2 FQNEAQ (reference sequence). The CDR3 extends over 16 amino acids. Between the trimmed V and J ends, which lost 4 bases and 0 bases, there was a span of 16 bases. The CDR3 DNA reads TGTGCCAGCAGCTCTCCCAGAGGGCGGGGCTCCTACGAGCAGTACTTC. As protein: CASSSPRGRGSYEQYF.

The sample holds a few counts of this clonotype. V is TRBV5-1 and J is TRBJ1-1; D call uncertain. V was trimmed by 0 bases and J by 6 bases, leaving 12 bases between them. CDR1 and CDR2 (germline): SGHRS, YFSETQ. The length of the CDR3 is 14 residues. The chain's CDR3 is CASSLAGGRSEAFF. In DNA form, the CDR3 reads TGCGCCAGCAGCTTGGCCGGCGGCAGATCTGAAGCTTTCTTT.

This sequence joins TRBV20-1 and TRBJ1-5; maybe TRBD1 (6 bases). The CDR3 is made up of 16 amino acids. The V end was cut by 1 base, the J end by 1 base, with 14 bases between. Germline V gives CDR1 DFQATT, CDR2 SNEGSKA (reference sequence). CDR3 DNA sequence: TGCAGTGCTAGAGTGGGGGGGCGGGGAAGCAATCAGCCCCAGCATTTT. Its translation is CSARVGGRGSNQPQHF.

The rearrangement uses TRBV20-1 and TRBJ2-7; D unresolved. The V gene's germline CDR1 is DFQATT and CDR2 SNEGSKA (reference sequence). This CDR3 comprises 13 residues. The V gene lost 8 bases and the J gene lost 2 bases, with 16 bases spanning the gap. This CDR3 reads CSISDVGAYEQYF. The CDR3 region has the DNA TGCAGTATTTCGGACGTTGGGGCCTACGAGCAGTACTTC.

This chain uses TRBV7-8 with TRBJ2-2; possibly TRBD2 for D (6 bases). CDR3 length: 17 residues. The ends were cut back, 3 bases at V and 1 base at J, with 15 bases in the middle. CDR1 is SGHVS and CDR2 is FQNEAQ in the germline V gene. DNA of the CDR3: TGTGCCAGCAGCTTTTGGTTAGCGGCGGAGAACACCGGGGAGCTGTTTTTT. Its protein product is CASSFWLAAENTGELFF.

This clonotype has ten or more counts. This chain links TRBV13 with TRBJ1-5, with 8 bases aligning to TRBD1. CDR1 PRHDT and CDR2 FYEKMQ come from the germline V gene (reference sequence). The V segment lost 6 bases and the J segment 6 bases; nucleotides outside the gene matches: 10. The CDR3 extends over 15 amino acids. The CDR3 spells CASRPDRAVSQPQHF. The CDR3 DNA follows: TGTGCCAGCAGACCGGACAGGGCGGTCAGTCAGCCCCAGCATTTT.

This clonotype was counted a few times. The chain uses TRBV9 and TRBJ1-1; tentative D call: TRBD1 (5 bases). This CDR3 has 17 residues. Per the germline V gene, CDR1 is SGDLS and CDR2 is YYNGEE. V was cut by 2 bases and J by 4 bases, with 21 bases left in between. CDR3: CASSVGWDGLWGTEAFF. In nucleotides, the CDR3 is TGTGCCAGCAGCGTCGGGTGGGACGGGCTTTGGGGCACTGAAGCTTTCTTT.

This clonotype was detected a few times. The chain is built from TRBV5-1 and TRBJ2-2, with D unresolved. The germline V and J ends were trimmed by 5 bases and 2 bases, with 13 bases remaining between them. Looked up from germline, CDR1 is SGHRS and CDR2 is YFSETQ. There are 15 residues in the CDR3. This CDR3 is CASRLNAINTGELFF. The CDR3 coding sequence is TGCGCCAGCAGATTAAACGCTATCAACACCGGGGAGCTGTTTTTT. The full variable domain, rest sourced from reference TRBV5-1 and TRBJ2-2, is KAGVTQTPRYLIKTRGQQVTLSCSPISGHRSVSWYQQTPGQGLQFLFEYFSETQRNKGNFPGRFSGRQFSNSRSEMNVSTLELGDSALYLCASRLNAINTGELFFGEGSRLTVL.